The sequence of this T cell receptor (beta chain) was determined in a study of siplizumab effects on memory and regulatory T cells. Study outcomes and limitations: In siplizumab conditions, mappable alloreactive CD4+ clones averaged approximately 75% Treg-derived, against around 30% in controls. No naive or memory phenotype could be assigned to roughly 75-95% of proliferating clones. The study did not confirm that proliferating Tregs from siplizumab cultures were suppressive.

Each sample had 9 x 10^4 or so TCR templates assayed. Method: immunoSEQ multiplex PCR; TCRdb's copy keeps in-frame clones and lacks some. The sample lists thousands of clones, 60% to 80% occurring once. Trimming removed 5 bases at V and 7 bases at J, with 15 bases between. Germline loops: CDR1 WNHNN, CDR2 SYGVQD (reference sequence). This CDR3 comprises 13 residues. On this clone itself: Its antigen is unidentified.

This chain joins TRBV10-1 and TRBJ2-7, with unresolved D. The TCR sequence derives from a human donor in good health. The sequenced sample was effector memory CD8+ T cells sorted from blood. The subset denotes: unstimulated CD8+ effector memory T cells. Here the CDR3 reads CASSTGLSGEQYF. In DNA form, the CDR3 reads TGCGCCAGCAGTACGGGTCTTTCTGGGGAGCAGTACTTC.